Sequencing of this TCR beta chain was carried out in a study of control samples from healthy donors and cancer patients. Here immunoSEQ multiplex PCR was the method, and the copy in TCRdb shows in-frame clones only, minus some. This sample has about 160,000 clones, with 80% to 90% found just once. The CDR3 loop spans 15 amino acids. Sequenced: blood. The receptor was derived from a man younger than 45 in good health. The V and J genes are TRBV21-1 and TRBJ2-1; the D segment call TRBD2 is taken from the table without a DNA check. TRBV21-1 is tagged as a pseudogene. The CDR3 region is CASSKGTSGNNEQFF. Here the CDR3 DNA reads TGTGCCAGCAGCAAAGGGACTAGCGGAAACAATGAGCAGTTCTTC.